The entry below gives a single T cell receptor beta chain sequence along with its context. There are 15 residues in the CDR3. CDR1 SNHLY and CDR2 FYNNEI come from the germline V gene. The ends were cut back, 1 base at V and 10 bases at J, with 18 bases in the middle. This sample was taken from a study of OX40 agonist ivuxolimab in advanced cancers. Here immunoSEQ multiplex PCR was the method, and the copy in TCRdb shows in-frame clones only, minus some. This table holds 30,000 to 40,000 clones, 60% to 85% found once. The chain links TRBV2 to TRBJ2-3, with D possibly being TRBD2 (6 bases). This receptor was taken from an adult with an advanced solid tumor such as melanoma, head and neck, liver or kidney cancer. The sample was CD4+ or CD8+ T cells sorted from blood, taken in a trial of the OX40 agonist ivuxolimab. The CDR3, as DNA: TGTGCCAGCAGTGAAGTTGGTAGCGGAGAATACCCGCAGTATTTT. Protein product: CASSEVGSGEYPQYF.